The 13 T cell receptor beta chains below all came from one sample that was sequenced in a study of cytomegalovirus exposure and HLA in healthy donors. The PCR was carried out with 60 Vbeta primers and 13 Jbeta primers. Generated by immunoSEQ multiplex PCR, the TCRdb table keeps only in-frame clones and is missing some. Of 150,000 to 200,000 clones listed, more than 60% are singletons. Sequences were obtained from PBMCs. The receptors shown here come from a male donor in good health and CMV-seronegative.

The gene calls are TRBV19 and TRBJ2-5, with TRBD1 matching over 7 bases. Germline assignment: CDR1 LNHDA and CDR2 SQIVND (reference sequence). The trim removed 3 bases at V and 2 bases at J, leaving 6 bases unmatched. CDR3 length: 15 amino acids. CDR3: CASSIGTGVQETQYF. The CDR3 nucleotides are TGTGCCAGTAGTATCGGTACAGGGGTACAAGAGACCCAGTACTTC.

A few counts support this clone. The chain is built from TRBV18 and TRBJ1-1; D is perhaps TRBD1 (6 bases). Looked up from germline, CDR1 is KGHSH and CDR2 is LQKENI. Trimming shortened V by 6 bases and J by 3 bases, and 14 bases separated the two germline ends. The CDR3 length is 14 residues. Written as DNA, the CDR3 is TGTGCCAGCTCCCCCACAGGGTACCACACTGAAGCTTTCTTT. The encoded protein is CASSPTGYHTEAFF.

In its sample, this clone was seen a few times. The V gene is TRBV6-1, the J gene TRBJ2-7; tentatively, D is TRBD1 (5 bases). The CDR3 has 12 amino acids. V was pared by 1 base and J by 7 bases, with 8 bases between. Germline CDR1 reads MNHNS; CDR2 reads SASEGT. The DNA of the CDR3 is TGTGCCAGCAGTGAAGTGGGGCGGGAGCAGTACTTC. This gives the protein CASSEVGREQYF.

The chain combines TRBV4-2 with TRBJ1-6; D possibly corresponds to TRBD1 (6 bases). The V and J ends lost 3 bases and 6 bases respectively, with 12 bases between them. Germline CDR1 and CDR2: LGHNA and YNFKEQ. This CDR3 spans 15 amino acids. The CDR3 spells CASSQEGGPNSPLHF. In DNA form, the CDR3 reads TGTGCCAGCAGCCAGGAGGGGGGGCCTAATTCACCCCTCCACTTT.

The chain couples TRBV6-4 to TRBJ2-3; D unresolved. Germline values: CDR1 MRHNA, CDR2 SNTAGT. The CDR3 runs to 13 residues. Trimming pared 6 bases from V and 4 bases from J, leaving 11 bases between. The CDR3 region is CASSRSPADTQYF. CDR3 sequence (DNA): TGTGCCAGCAGCCGGTCCCCTGCAGATACGCAGTATTTT.

The V and J genes are TRBV6-5 and TRBJ2-3; tentative D call: TRBD2 (5 bases). Germline V gives CDR1 MNHEY, CDR2 SVGAGI. CDR3 size: 14 residues. With 6 bases removed from V and 5 bases from J, the gap between germline ends came to 15 bases. CDR3 coding DNA: TGTGCCAGCAGGGAACTAGGTCCAGGAGATACGCAGTATTTT. Translating gives CASRELGPGDTQYF.

The CDR3 coding sequence is TGTGCCAGCAGTTCCCGGGACAAGGGGTCCTACGAGCAGTACTTC. Translation: CASSSRDKGSYEQYF. The genes are TRBV27 and TRBJ2-7; tentative D call: TRBD1 (6 bases). CDR3 length equals 15 residues. Trimming shortened V by 4 bases and J by 1 base, and 14 bases separated the two germline ends. Germline CDR1 and CDR2: MNHEY and SMNVEV (reference sequence).

This sequence joins TRBV7-2 and TRBJ2-2; 8 nucleotides line up with TRBD1. V was pared by 1 base and J by 6 bases, with 7 bases of the junction left unmatched. Germline V CDR1 and CDR2: SGHTA, FQGNSA. The CDR3 runs 16 residues. CDR3 amino acids: CASSLEGQGAPGELFF. The CDR3 DNA follows: TGTGCCAGCAGCTTAGAGGGGCAGGGGGCGCCCGGGGAGCTGTTTTTT.

This clone was recorded a few times. This sequence joins TRBV11-2 and TRBJ2-5; D possibly corresponds to TRBD2 (6 bases). This CDR3 is 14 amino acids long. Germline CDR1 and CDR2: SGHAT and FQNNGV. The V gene lost 0 bases and the J gene lost 5 bases, with 10 bases spanning the gap. CDR3 bases: TGTGCCAGCAGCTTAGAGGCAGGAGGGGAGACCCAGTACTTC. It codes for CASSLEAGGETQYF.

This sequence joins TRBV7-8 and TRBJ2-2; D ambiguous. This CDR3 contains 15 residues. V gave up 1 base and J gave up 6 bases, with 12 bases separating them. The germline gives CDR1 SGHVS, CDR2 FQNEAQ. The CDR3 sequence: CASSLVSLRAGELFF. As DNA, the CDR3 is TGTGCCAGCAGCTTAGTTTCACTCCGCGCCGGGGAGCTGTTTTTT.

This chain connects TRBV30 to TRBJ2-1; tentative D call: TRBD1 (6 bases). V was clipped by 2 bases and J by 0 bases, with 14 bases between them. The CDR3 has 16 amino acids. The V gene's germline CDR1 is GTSNPN and CDR2 SVGIG (reference sequence). The CDR3 DNA reads as TGTGCCTGGAGTATCCAAACCAGGGGCTCCTACAATGAGCAGTTCTTC. Protein product: CAWSIQTRGSYNEQFF.

This rearrangement joins TRBV5-8 to TRBJ2-5, with D unresolved. The assigned J gene may be wrong: the sequence end matches TRBJ2-7 better. This CDR3 region has 12 residues. Germline-derived CDR1 and CDR2 are SGHTS and YDEGEE. The CDR3, as DNA: TGTGCCAGCAGCCCCTACAGTTACGAGCAGTACTTC. It is translated as CASSPYSYEQYF.

The rearrangement uses TRBV29-1 and TRBJ2-1, with 8 bases that match TRBD1. The ends lost 6 bases at V and 7 bases at J; junction bases unmatched: 5. Germline V gives CDR1 SQVTM, CDR2 ANQGSEA. The length of the CDR3 is 12 residues. CDR3 in amino acids: CSVGTGGNEQFF. The DNA of the CDR3 is TGCAGCGTCGGGACAGGAGGGAATGAGCAGTTCTTC.